The 14 T cell receptor beta chains reported below all come from one sample, sequenced in a study of tumor-infiltrating lymphocytes in primary liver carcinoma. Each 20-30 mg portion of unsorted bulk tissue served as the source for co-extraction of RNA and DNA. TCR beta cDNA was prepared out of around 460 ng total RNA by means of a constant-region primer. Sequencing libraries for TCR beta derived from three nested multiplex PCR rounds that used slightly modified ARM-PCR. Rounds one and two of PCR, each of roughly 10 cycles, were primed with TRBV1-TRBV30 forward primers and a C-beta reverse primer. Each CDR3 protein gets one entry after TCRdb re-called the multiplex PCR reads with MiXCR. In the table there are some 110,000 distinct CDR3 sequences, around 84% of which are singletons. Input material: liver tumor tissue from sampling region 3. Subset meaning: tumor region T3, left-lateral pole. Receptors originate from a man in his forties or fifties with primary liver carcinoma and hepatitis B virus infection.

This clonotype came up once. The junction departs from the called germline gene at one end, perhaps through a read error. V gene TRBV7-2 combines with J gene TRBJ2-7, with 7 bases identical to TRBD2. Germline V gene lookup returns CDR1 SGHTA and CDR2 FQGNSA. The CDR3 spans 14 residues. CDR3 nucleotides: TGTGCCAGCAGCCTCGGACTAGTGCCCTACGAGCAGTATTTC. This gives the protein CASSLGLVPYEQYF. Based on the CDR3 plus reference TRBV7-2 and TRBJ2-7, the full variable domain is GAGVSQSPSNKVTEKGKDVELRCDPISGHTALYWYRQSLGQGLEFLIYFQGNSAPDKSGLPSDRFSAERTGGSVSTLTIQRTQQEDSAVYLCASSLGLVPYEQYFGPGTRLTVT.

Points on this clonotype: A much larger clone sits a single nucleotide away, making a read error possible. The rearrangement uses TRBV28 and TRBJ1-5; possible D gene TRBD1, 6 bases. This CDR3 comprises 16 residues. Germline loops: CDR1 MDHEN, CDR2 SYDVKM. The CDR3 DNA follows: TGTGCCAGCAGCCTAGGGTGGGGGGCTGGCAATCCGCCCCAGCATTTT. This codes for CASSLGWGAGNPPQHF.

This clonotype has only one observation. Relative to the germline gene, one junction end is altered; a read error may explain this. CDR3 nucleotides: TGTGCCAGGAGCTTCGACGGGGTCGCATACGAGCAGTACTTT. Protein product: CARSFDGVAYEQYF. The chain uses TRBV7-9 and TRBJ2-7; D might be TRBD2 (5 bases). There are 14 residues in the CDR3. Germline CDR1 is SEHNR and CDR2 is FQNEAQ (reference sequence).

At least ten counts were recorded for this clonotype. V is TRBV5-1 and J is TRBJ2-1; a possible D gene is TRBD1 (6 bases). V lost 4 bases and J lost 0, with 11 bases in between. The CDR3 has 15 amino acids. In germline, CDR1 is SGHRS, CDR2 YFSETQ. CDR3 sequence reads: CASSTQGSSYNEQFF. For the CDR3, the DNA is TGCGCCAGCAGCACCCAGGGGTCCTCCTACAATGAGCAGTTCTTC.

Remarks on this clonotype: Because the CDR3 is missing its conserved closing phenylalanine or tryptophan, this is likely a read error. The rearrangement uses TRBV6-6 and TRBJ1-1; TRBD1 matches 8 bases. Germline V lookup: CDR1 MNHNY, CDR2 SVGAGI (reference sequence). Trimming removed 7 bases from V and 5 bases from J; junction bases left unmatched: 6. The CDR3 length is 13 residues. CDR3 sequence reads: CASNTGGTTEAFL. The CDR3 DNA is TGTGCCAGCAACACAGGGGGGACTACTGAAGCTTTCCTA.

On this clonotype itself: Its ends do not fully match the called genes, so a read error is possible. The chain has TRBV11-2 and TRBJ1-5; TRBD1 is a possible D gene (6 bases). Germline loops: CDR1 SGHAT, CDR2 FQNNGV. This CDR3 has 17 amino acids. The CDR3 DNA reads TGTGCCAGCGGCTTAGCAGGGGTAACAGGGAGCAATCAGCCCCAGCAGTTT. It codes for CASGLAGVTGSNQPQQF.

The chain combines TRBV10-3 with TRBJ1-5; 7 bases are a match to TRBD1. The V segment lost 10 bases and the J segment 11 bases; nucleotides outside the gene matches: 14. This CDR3 region has 13 residues. Per the germline V gene, CDR1 is ENHRY and CDR2 is SYGVKD. The CDR3 protein is CATTGTDHASQHF. The CDR3 bases are TGTGCCACGACAGGGACAGACCATGCGTCCCAGCATTTT.

Regarding this clonotype: This may be a read error, as it is one base from a much larger clone. V usage is TRBV19 and J usage is TRBJ1-6, with 9 bases matching TRBD1. Germline-derived CDR1 and CDR2 are LNHDA and SQIVND (reference sequence). The CDR3 extends over 14 amino acids. CDR3 sequence reads: CASGGDRDNPPLHF. The CDR3, as DNA: TGTGCCTCGGGCGGGGACAGGGATAATCCACCCCTCCACTTT.

The table lists this clonotype with a count of one. Compared with germline, one end of the junction differs, possibly owing to a read error. The V call is TRBV11-2, the J call TRBJ2-7; tentative D call: TRBD1 (5 bases). This CDR3 region has 14 residues. The germline V gene encodes CDR1 SGHAT and CDR2 FQNNGV. The CDR3: CASSSNRNYYEQYF. The DNA for the CDR3 is TGTGCCAGTAGCTCTAACAGGAACTACTATGAGCAGTACTTC.

This clonotype was seen many times. The chain is built from TRBV19 and TRBJ1-1; D may be TRBD1 (6 bases). Germline loops: CDR1 LNHDA, CDR2 SQIVND (reference sequence). Trimming pared 5 bases from V and 6 bases from J, leaving 13 bases between. The CDR3 runs 13 residues. The CDR3 DNA follows: TGTGCCAGTAGTCACAGGGTATTCGCTGAAGCTTTCTTT. Its translation: CASSHRVFAEAFF.

The chain has TRBV7-3 and TRBJ1-1; D is unresolved. The CDR3 spans 13 residues. The germline V gene encodes CDR1 SGHTA and CDR2 FQGTGA. V shed 2 bases and J shed 4 bases, with 8 bases lying between them. CDR3 coding DNA: TGTGCCAGCAGCTTAGGCTACACCACTGAAGCTTTCTTT. Its translation is CASSLGYTTEAFF.

Comment on this clonotype: Compared with germline, one end of the junction differs, possibly owing to a read error. The chain carries TRBV11-1 and TRBJ2-2, with D possibly being TRBD1 or TRBD2 (7 bases each). Germline V gene data show CDR1 as SGHAT and CDR2 as FQDESV (reference sequence). There are 16 residues in the CDR3. The CDR3 sequence: CGSSDPSGANTGELFF. DNA of the CDR3: TGTGGCAGCAGCGACCCTAGCGGAGCGAACACAGGGGAACTGTTTTTT.

This chain links TRBV10-3 with TRBJ2-1; TRBD2 aligns across 13 bases. Germline CDR1 reads ENHRY; CDR2 reads SYGVKD. The junction had 10 bases not matched to a gene; V was cut back by 7 bases and J by 10 bases. The CDR3 covers 15 residues. CDR3 sequence (DNA): TGTGCCATCACTGCGACTAGCGGGGGGACCGGGGAGCAGTTCTTC. It specifies CAITATSGGTGEQFF.

Notes on this clonotype: The junction departs from the called germline gene at one end, perhaps through a read error. The rearrangement uses TRBV11-1 and TRBJ2-4; 11 nucleotides line up with TRBD2. This CDR3 is built from 17 residues. From germline, CDR1 is SGHAT and CDR2 FQDESV (reference sequence). The CDR3 sequence is CVSSFPGTSGSKNNQYF. Written as DNA, the CDR3 is TGTGTCAGCAGCTTTCCCGGGACTAGCGGATCCAAAAACAATCAGTACTTC.